One and the same sample provided the 23 T cell receptor beta chains below, sequenced in a study of regulatory T cells in long-lasting Graves disease. Building of the TCR beta libraries involved iRepertoire HTBI primers and Arm-PCR of CDR3 regions. TCRdb re-derived calls from the multiplex PCR reads in MiXCR, one entry per CDR3 protein. Of fewer than 550,000 distinct CDR3 sequences in the sample, about a sixth are singletons; the top ten hold about 25%. Stated time point: newly diagnosed GD, antithyroid drugs for less than 3 months. The TCR library was made from RNA that had been extracted from PBMCs in TRIzol. In addition, the sample was reused for a study of T cells in Graves' hyperthyroidism and ophthalmopathy.

The sample here was peripheral blood mononuclear cells (PBMCs), taken at new diagnosis, from a patient treated with antithyroid drugs. These receptor sequences come from a woman under 30 with Graves disease.

The CDR3 coding sequence is TGTGCCAGCAGCTTGGGAAGTGGTGCTCCCTACGAGCAGTACTTC. Residues: CASSLGSGAPYEQYF. The chain couples TRBV5-4 to TRBJ2-7; no firm D call. V lost 0 bases and J 2 bases, leaving 12 bases between the germline ends. The CDR3 spans 15 residues. Germline-derived CDR1 and CDR2 are SGHNT and YYREEE (reference sequence).

The CDR3 region is CASSRVQGTGTGELFF. The CDR3 DNA follows: TGCGCCAGCAGCCGGGTACAGGGGACGGGCACCGGGGAGCTGTTTTTT. This chain connects TRBV5-1 to TRBJ2-2, with TRBD1 identical over 7 bases. The CDR3 totals 16 residues. Per the germline V gene, CDR1 is SGHRS and CDR2 is YFSETQ. J lost 4 bases, V lost 4 bases, and 10 bases had no gene match. Supplemented by reference TRBV5-1 and TRBJ2-2, the full variable domain reads KAGVTQTPRYLIKTRGQQVTLSCSPISGHRSVSWYQQTPGQGLQFLFEYFSETQRNKGNFPGRFSGRQFSNSRSEMNVSTLELGDSALYLCASSRVQGTGTGELFFGEGSRLTVL.

This clonotype showed up just once. The genes are TRBV12-3 or TRBV12-4 and TRBJ1-5, with 9 bases fitting TRBD1. Trimming cost V 6 bases and J 9 bases; bases outside gene matches: 9. The CDR3 is made up of 14 amino acids. The CDR3 sequence: CASSPDRGVGPQHF. In DNA, the CDR3 is TGTGCCAGCAGCCCAGACAGGGGGGTTGGGCCCCAGCATTTT.

This clonotype has at least ten counts. The chain combines TRBV20-1 with TRBJ2-1; D tentatively fits TRBD1 or TRBD2 (5 bases each). The CDR3 totals 16 residues. Looked up from germline, CDR1 is DFQATT and CDR2 is SNEGSKA (reference sequence). The V end lost 0 bases, the J end lost 0 bases, and 12 bases lay between the germline ends. CDR3: CSARDIGANSYNEQFF. CDR3 in DNA: TGCAGTGCTAGAGATATCGGGGCCAACTCCTACAATGAGCAGTTCTTC.

This clonotype occurred many times. The chain uses TRBV6-1 and TRBJ2-1; TRBD2 matches 12 bases. This CDR3 region has 14 residues. The germline CDR1 and CDR2 sequences are MNHNS and SASEGT. Unmatched junction bases numbered 4, after V lost 6 bases and J lost 7 bases. The CDR3 DNA reads TGTGCCAGCAGGACTAGCGGGAGCAGAAATGAGCAGTTCTTC. Protein sequence: CASRTSGSRNEQFF.

This clonotype has only a few counts. The chain joins TRBV10-3 to TRBJ2-1, with 10 bases matching TRBD1. This CDR3 is built from 14 residues. CDR1 ENHRY and CDR2 SYGVKD come from the germline V gene. V shed 6 bases, J shed 6 bases, and the junction held 5 bases outside the gene matches. CDR3 region: CAIREDRGGNEQFF. CDR3 DNA sequence: TGTGCCATCAGAGAGGACAGGGGGGGCAATGAGCAGTTCTTC.

This clonotype was seen a handful of times. The chain uses TRBV6-2 or TRBV6-3 and TRBJ2-3, with D tentatively TRBD2 (6 bases). CDR1 MNHEY and CDR2 SVGEGT come from the germline V gene. The CDR3 is made up of 13 amino acids. Trimming removed 4 bases at V and 2 bases at J, with 7 bases between. CDR3 residues: CASSLADTDTQYF. In DNA, the CDR3 is TGTGCCAGCAGTTTAGCGGACACAGATACGCAGTATTTT.

In this sample, this clonotype turned up a few times. Germline and junction disagree at one end, which may indicate a read error. The chain employs TRBV18 and TRBJ2-3; D unclear. CDR1 KGHSH and CDR2 LQKENI come from the germline V gene. The CDR3 is 15 amino acids. CDR3 in amino acids: CAGSPSRPATDTQYF. In DNA, the CDR3 is TGTGCCGGCTCACCTTCCAGGCCAGCCACAGATACGCAGTATTTT.

As regards this clonotype: This could be a read error, since a much larger clone is one nucleotide away. The rearrangement links TRBV11-2 to TRBJ2-4; no definite D call. The DNA end is a closer match to TRBJ1-2, so the J assignment may be wrong. The CDR3 length is 14 residues. The germline V gene has CDR1 SGHAT and CDR2 FQNNGV. The CDR3: CASSLNLWTGGYTF. DNA for the CDR3: TGTGCCAGCAGCTTAAATCTCTGGACGGGAGGCTACACCTTC.

In this sample, this clonotype turned up a few times. The chain carries TRBV30 and TRBJ2-1, with 8 bases fitting TRBD2. This CDR3 has 19 amino acids. Losses at the gene ends were 0 bases for V and 8 bases for J; bases not matched to a gene: 21. Germline V gene data show CDR1 as GTSNPN and CDR2 as SVGIG (reference sequence). CDR3: CAWSVPELAGPSRGDEQFF. CDR3 sequence (DNA): TGTGCCTGGAGTGTACCCGAGCTAGCGGGCCCCTCCAGAGGCGATGAGCAGTTCTTC.

This rearrangement joins TRBV7-8 to TRBJ1-1; no clear D. Trimming pared 3 bases from V and 6 bases from J, leaving 8 bases between. This CDR3 has 12 residues. Per germline, CDR1 SGHVS and CDR2 FQNEAQ. CDR3 amino acids: CASSFGGSEAFF. DNA of the CDR3: TGTGCCAGCAGCTTTGGAGGGTCTGAAGCTTTCTTT.

The chain carries TRBV20-1 and TRBJ2-7, with TRBD2 identical over 8 bases. The CDR3 totals 16 residues. J lost 0 bases, V lost 3 bases, and 10 bases had no gene match. Germline loops: CDR1 DFQATT, CDR2 SNEGSKA (reference sequence). CDR3 DNA: TGCAGTGCTAGGGGACCCAACAGCGGGAGCTCCTACGAGCAGTACTTC. Protein: CSARGPNSGSSYEQYF.

Ten or more counts support this clonotype. J is TRBJ2-7 and V is TRBV12-3 or TRBV12-4; 8 bases are shared with TRBD2. V trimming: 5 bases; J trimming: 6 bases; junction bases outside the gene matches: 12. The CDR3 spans 15 residues. The CDR3 loop is CASSPRVLSGGEQYF. For the CDR3, the DNA is TGTGCCAGCAGTCCCAGGGTTTTAAGCGGGGGCGAGCAGTACTTC.

The V gene is TRBV15, the J gene TRBJ2-2; D gene unclear. Deletions cut 0 bases from V and 5 bases from J, with 4 bases between. The germline V gene encodes CDR1 LNHNV and CDR2 YYDKDF (reference sequence). The CDR3 is 13 amino acids. The CDR3 DNA follows: TGTGCCACCAGCAGAGATGCGACCGGGGAGCTGTTTTTT. Translated, it gives CATSRDATGELFF. Based on the CDR3 plus reference TRBV15 and TRBJ2-2, the full variable domain is DAMVIQNPRYQVTQFGKPVTLSCSQTLNHNVMYWYQQKSSQAPKLLFHYYDKDFNNEADTPDNFQSRRPNTSFCFLDIRSPGLGDTAMYLCATSRDATGELFFGEGSRLTVL.

Remarks on this clonotype: With a much larger clone just one base away, this may be a read error. The chain links TRBV7-8 to TRBJ2-3; 7 positions agree with TRBD1. The CDR3 totals 16 residues. In germline, CDR1 is SGHVS, CDR2 FQNEAQ. As DNA, the CDR3 is TGTGTCAGCACCCGGGACAGCCAGCTAGACACAGATACGCAGTATTTT. Translation: CVSTRDSQLDTDTQYF.

This clonotype occurred many times. Germline and junction disagree at one end, which may indicate a read error. V is TRBV7-9 and J is TRBJ2-7; TRBD2 matches at 9 bases. The CDR3 is made up of 16 amino acids. The germline V gene encodes CDR1 SEHNR and CDR2 FQNEAQ (reference sequence). CDR3 nucleotides: TGTGCAAGCAATGGGCGGCGGGAGGGCCATCAGGACGAGCAGTACTTC. Translating it yields CASNGRREGHQDEQYF.

This clonotype was counted many times. This could be a read error, since a much larger clone is one nucleotide away. The rearrangement uses TRBV6-1 and TRBJ1-1, with a weak D call TRBD1 (6 bases). Trimming removed 6 bases at V and 5 bases at J, with 10 bases between. From germline, CDR1 is MNHNS and CDR2 SASEGT. CDR3 length: 12 residues. As DNA, the CDR3 is TGTGCCAGCAGCCGGACAGCTACTGAAGCTTTCTTT. This codes for CASSRTATEAFF.

This clonotype came up many times. V and J are TRBV7-9 and TRBJ2-5; 10 bases agree with TRBD2. The V and J ends lost 5 bases and 4 bases, in that order; junction bases with no gene match: 7. The CDR3 loop spans 15 amino acids. CDR1 SEHNR and CDR2 FQNEAQ come from the germline V gene (reference sequence). CDR3 sequence: CASSQGLAGVETQYF. The CDR3, as DNA: TGTGCCAGCAGCCAAGGGCTAGCGGGAGTAGAGACCCAGTACTTC. The full variable domain, rest sourced from reference TRBV7-9 and TRBJ2-5, is DTGVSQNPRHKITKRGQNVTFRCDPISEHNRLYWYRQTLGQGPEFLTYFQNEAQLEKSRLLSDRFSAERPKGSFSTLEIQRTEQGDSAMYLCASSQGLAGVETQYFGPGTRLLVL.

This clonotype was observed many times. The chain has TRBV24-1 and TRBJ2-7; 9 bases are a match to TRBD2. V gave up 1 base and J gave up 2 bases; unmatched junction bases: 14. Per the germline V gene, CDR1 is KGHDR and CDR2 is SFDVKD. The CDR3 contains 19 residues. The CDR3, as DNA: TGTGCCACCAGTGATTTACGTAGGGCGGGAGGGCTTTCTACCTACGAGCAGTACTTC. Protein product: CATSDLRRAGGLSTYEQYF.

The table lists this clonotype with many counts. This sequence joins TRBV7-3 and TRBJ1-1; D unclear. The CDR3 extends over 13 amino acids. The V end lost 5 bases, the J end lost 5 bases, and 12 bases lay between the germline ends. Germline V CDR1 and CDR2: SGHTA, FQGTGA. The CDR3 protein is CASSTEGWTEAFF. In nucleotides, the CDR3 is TGTGCCAGCAGCACGGAAGGGTGGACTGAAGCTTTCTTT.

V and J are TRBV20-1 and TRBJ2-3; 10 bases fit TRBD2. This CDR3 contains 15 residues. J gave up 3 bases and V 6 bases, and 9 bases lay outside the gene matches. Per germline, CDR1 DFQATT and CDR2 SNEGSKA (reference sequence). Written as DNA, the CDR3 is TGCAGTGCAAACCGAGCGGGAGGGTCTACAGATACGCAGTATTTT. Protein: CSANRAGGSTDTQYF.

This chain uses TRBV7-8 with TRBJ2-2; perhaps TRBD1 as D (6 bases). V was shortened by 1 base and J by 5 bases, with 14 bases between the two germline ends. The length of the CDR3 is 16 residues. Germline CDR1 SGHVS, CDR2 FQNEAQ. For the CDR3, the DNA is TGTGCCAGCAGCTTAGTAACAGGGCAGGGAACCGGGGAGCTGTTTTTT. It encodes CASSLVTGQGTGELFF.

This sequence joins TRBV5-6 and TRBJ2-6; TRBD1 aligns across 8 bases. This CDR3 is built from 17 residues. V shed 7 bases, J shed 0 bases, and the junction held 9 bases outside the gene matches. The germline CDR1 and CDR2 sequences are SGHDT and YYEEEE. CDR3 bases: TGTGCCAGCCACAGGGGGAACTCTCTCTCTGGGGCCAACGTCCTGACTTTC. Protein: CASHRGNSLSGANVLTF.